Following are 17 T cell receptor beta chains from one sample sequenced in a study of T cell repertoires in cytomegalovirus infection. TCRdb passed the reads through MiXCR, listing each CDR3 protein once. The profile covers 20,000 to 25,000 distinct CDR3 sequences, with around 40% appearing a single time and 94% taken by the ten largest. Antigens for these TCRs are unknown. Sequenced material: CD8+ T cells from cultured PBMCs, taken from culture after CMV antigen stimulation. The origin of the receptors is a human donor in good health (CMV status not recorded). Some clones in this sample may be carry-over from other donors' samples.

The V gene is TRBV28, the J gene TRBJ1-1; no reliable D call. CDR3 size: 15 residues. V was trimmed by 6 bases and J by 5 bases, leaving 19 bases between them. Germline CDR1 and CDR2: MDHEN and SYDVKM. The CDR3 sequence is CASSLLAVVGTEAFF. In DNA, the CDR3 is TGTGCCAGCAGCCTCTTGGCGGTGGTAGGGACTGAAGCTTTCTTT.

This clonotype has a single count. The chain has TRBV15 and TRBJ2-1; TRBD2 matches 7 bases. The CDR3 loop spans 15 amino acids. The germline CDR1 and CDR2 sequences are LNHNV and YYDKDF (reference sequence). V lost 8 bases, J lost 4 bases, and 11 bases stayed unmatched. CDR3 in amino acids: CATVSSGGVYNEQFF. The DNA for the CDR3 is TGTGCCACCGTGTCTAGCGGAGGGGTTTACAATGAGCAGTTCTTC.

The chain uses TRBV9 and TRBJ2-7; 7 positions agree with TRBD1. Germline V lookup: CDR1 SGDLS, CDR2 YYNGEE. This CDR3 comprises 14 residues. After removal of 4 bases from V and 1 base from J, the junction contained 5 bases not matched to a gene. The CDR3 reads CASSPRQGSYEQYF. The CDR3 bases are TGTGCCAGCAGCCCACGACAGGGATCCTACGAGCAGTACTTC.

In nucleotides, the CDR3 is TGTGCCAGCAGTGGAAGGGACTTGACTTCTAGCAATCAGCCCCAGCATTTT. This encodes CASSGRDLTSSNQPQHF. This chain links TRBV2 with TRBJ1-5; possible D gene TRBD1, 5 bases. CDR1 is SNHLY, CDR2 FYNNEI, per germline. Trimming pared 4 bases from V and 0 bases from J, leaving 16 bases between. The CDR3 covers 17 residues. Together with reference TRBV2 and TRBJ1-5, the CDR3 gives the full variable domain: EPEVTQTPSHQVTQMGQEVILRCVPISNHLYFYWYRQILGQKVEFLVSFYNNEISEKSEIFDDQFSVERPDGSNFTLKIRSTKLEDSAMYFCASSGRDLTSSNQPQHFGDGTRLSIL.

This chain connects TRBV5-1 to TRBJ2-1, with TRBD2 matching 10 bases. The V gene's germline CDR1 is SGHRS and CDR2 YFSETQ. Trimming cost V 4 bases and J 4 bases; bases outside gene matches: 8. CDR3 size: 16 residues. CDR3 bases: TGCGCCAGCAGCCTTCAGACTAGCGGGCCTTACAATGAGCAGTTCTTC. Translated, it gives CASSLQTSGPYNEQFF.

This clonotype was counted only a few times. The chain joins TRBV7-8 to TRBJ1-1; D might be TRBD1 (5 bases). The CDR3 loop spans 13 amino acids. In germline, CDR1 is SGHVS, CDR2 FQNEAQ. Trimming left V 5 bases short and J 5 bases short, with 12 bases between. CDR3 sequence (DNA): TGTGCCAGCAGCGAAGGTGGGGGAACTGAAGCTTTCTTT. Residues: CASSEGGGTEAFF.

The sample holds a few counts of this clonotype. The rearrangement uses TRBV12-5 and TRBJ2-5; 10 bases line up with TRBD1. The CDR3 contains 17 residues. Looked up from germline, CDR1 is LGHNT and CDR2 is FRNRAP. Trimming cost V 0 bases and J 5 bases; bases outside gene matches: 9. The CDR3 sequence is CASGLVRSGQGTETQYF. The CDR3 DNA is TGTGCTAGTGGTTTGGTACGGTCGGGACAGGGGACGGAGACCCAGTACTTC.

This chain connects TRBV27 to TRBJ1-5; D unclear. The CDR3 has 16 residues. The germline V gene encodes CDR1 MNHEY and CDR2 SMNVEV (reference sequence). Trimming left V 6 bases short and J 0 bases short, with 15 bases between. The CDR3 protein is CASSSEGRYSNQPQHF. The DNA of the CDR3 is TGTGCCAGCAGCTCAGAGGGTCGTTATAGCAATCAGCCCCAGCATTTT.

For the CDR3, the DNA is TGTGCCAGTAGGGGCGGCAGGCATGGGGCGAACACTGAAGCTTTCTTT. It is translated as CASRGGRHGANTEAFF. The V and J genes are TRBV19 and TRBJ1-1; TRBD1 is a possible D gene (5 bases). The length of the CDR3 is 16 residues. Germline CDR1 reads LNHDA; CDR2 reads SQIVND (reference sequence). With 6 bases removed from V and 1 base from J, the gap between germline ends came to 18 bases.

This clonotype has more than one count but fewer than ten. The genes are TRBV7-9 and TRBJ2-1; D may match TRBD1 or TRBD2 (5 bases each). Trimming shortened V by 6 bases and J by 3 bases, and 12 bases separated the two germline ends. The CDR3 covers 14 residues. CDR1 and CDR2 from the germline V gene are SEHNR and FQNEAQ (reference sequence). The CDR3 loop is CASRRDGNYNEQFF. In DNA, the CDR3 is TGTGCCAGCAGGAGGGACGGGAACTACAATGAGCAGTTCTTC.

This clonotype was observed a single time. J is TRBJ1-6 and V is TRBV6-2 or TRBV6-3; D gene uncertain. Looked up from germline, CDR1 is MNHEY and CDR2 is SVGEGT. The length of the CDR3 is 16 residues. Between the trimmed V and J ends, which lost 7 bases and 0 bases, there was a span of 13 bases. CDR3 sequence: CASNSGLSSYNSPLHF. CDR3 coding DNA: TGTGCCAGCAATTCGGGGTTGAGCTCCTATAATTCACCCCTCCACTTT.

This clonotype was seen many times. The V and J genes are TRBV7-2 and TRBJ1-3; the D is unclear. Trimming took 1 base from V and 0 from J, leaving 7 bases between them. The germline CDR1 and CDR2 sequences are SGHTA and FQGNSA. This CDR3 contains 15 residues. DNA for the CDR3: TGTGCCAGCAGCTTAGGAGGCGGCTCTGGAAACACCATATATTTT. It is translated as CASSLGGGSGNTIYF. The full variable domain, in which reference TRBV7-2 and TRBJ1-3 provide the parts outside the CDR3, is GAGVSQSPSNKVTEKGKDVELRCDPISGHTALYWYRQSLGQGLEFLIYFQGNSAPDKSGLPSDRFSAERTGGSVSTLTIQRTQQEDSAVYLCASSLGGGSGNTIYFGEGSWLTVV.

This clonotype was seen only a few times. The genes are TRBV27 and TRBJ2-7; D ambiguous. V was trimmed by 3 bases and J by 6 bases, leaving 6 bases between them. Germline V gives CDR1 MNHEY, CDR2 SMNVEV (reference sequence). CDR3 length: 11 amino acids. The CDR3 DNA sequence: TGTGCCAGCAGTTTGGGTACCGAGCAGTACTTC. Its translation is CASSLGTEQYF.

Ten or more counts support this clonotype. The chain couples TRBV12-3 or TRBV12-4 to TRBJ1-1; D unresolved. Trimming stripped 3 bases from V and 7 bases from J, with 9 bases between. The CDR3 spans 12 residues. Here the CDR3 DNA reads TGTGCCAGCAGTTTCTCGGGCATTGAAGCTTTCTTT. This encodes CASSFSGIEAFF.

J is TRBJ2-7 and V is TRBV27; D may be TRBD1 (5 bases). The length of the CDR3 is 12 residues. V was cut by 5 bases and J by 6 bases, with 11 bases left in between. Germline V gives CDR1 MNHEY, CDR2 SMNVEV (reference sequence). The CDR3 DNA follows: TGTGCCAGCAGTCCCCTTAGGGGCGAGCAGTACTTC. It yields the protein CASSPLRGEQYF.

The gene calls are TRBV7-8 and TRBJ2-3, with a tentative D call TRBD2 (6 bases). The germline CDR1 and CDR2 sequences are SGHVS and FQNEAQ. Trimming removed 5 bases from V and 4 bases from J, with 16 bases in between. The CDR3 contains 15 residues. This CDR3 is CASSPRPGDADTQYF. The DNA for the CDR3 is TGTGCCAGCAGCCCAAGGCCGGGGGACGCAGATACGCAGTATTTT.

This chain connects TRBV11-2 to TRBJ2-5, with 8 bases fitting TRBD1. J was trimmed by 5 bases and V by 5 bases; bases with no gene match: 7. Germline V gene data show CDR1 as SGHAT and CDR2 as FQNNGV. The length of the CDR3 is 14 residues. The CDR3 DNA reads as TGTGCCAGCAGCCTCCGGACAGGGCGCGAGACCCAGTACTTC. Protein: CASSLRTGRETQYF. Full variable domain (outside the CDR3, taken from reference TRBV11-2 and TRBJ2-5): EAGVAQSPRYKIIEKRQSVAFWCNPISGHATLYWYQQILGQGPKLLIQFQNNGVVDDSQLPKDRFSAERLKGVDSTLKIQPAKLEDSAVYLCASSLRTGRETQYFGPGTRLLVL.